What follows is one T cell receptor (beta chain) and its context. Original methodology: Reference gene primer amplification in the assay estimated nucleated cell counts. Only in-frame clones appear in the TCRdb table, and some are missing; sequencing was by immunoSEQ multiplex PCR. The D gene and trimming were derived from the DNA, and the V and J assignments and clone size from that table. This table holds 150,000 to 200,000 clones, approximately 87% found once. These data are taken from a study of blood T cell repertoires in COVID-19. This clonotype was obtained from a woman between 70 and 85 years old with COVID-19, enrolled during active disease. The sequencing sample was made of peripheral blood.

CDR3 amino acids: CASSLSGRGLSTDTQYF. The CDR3 nucleotides are TGTGCCAGCAGTTTGTCCGGGCGGGGGCTTAGCACAGATACGCAGTATTTT. The chain combines TRBV27 with TRBJ2-3, with D possibly being TRBD2 (7 bases). Germline V lookup: CDR1 MNHEY, CDR2 SMNVEV (reference sequence). Between the trimmed V and J ends, which lost 3 bases and 0 bases, there was a span of 16 bases. The length of the CDR3 is 17 residues.